This T cell receptor (beta chain) stems from a study of blood T cell repertoires in COVID-19. Study details: Specimens from acute and convalescent COVID-19 originated in the United States, Italy and Spain.

Sequencing was performed with immunoSEQ multiplex PCR; in TCRdb, only in-frame clones are kept and a portion is missing. The sample lists approximately 220,000 clones, roughly nine tenths seen once, with 2% to 2.5% in the top ten. CDR3 size: 13 residues. The V end was cut by 3 bases, the J end by 4 bases, with 9 bases between. The germline gives CDR1 SGHTA, CDR2 FQGNSA. The gene calls are TRBV7-2 and TRBJ1-2; maybe TRBD1 (5 bases). This TCR was sampled from a woman between 50 and 59 years old with acute or convalescent COVID-19. The sample comprised peripheral blood. The CDR3 sequence: CASSFGQGYGYTF. CDR3 bases: TGTGCCAGCAGCTTCGGGCAGGGCTATGGCTACACCTTC.